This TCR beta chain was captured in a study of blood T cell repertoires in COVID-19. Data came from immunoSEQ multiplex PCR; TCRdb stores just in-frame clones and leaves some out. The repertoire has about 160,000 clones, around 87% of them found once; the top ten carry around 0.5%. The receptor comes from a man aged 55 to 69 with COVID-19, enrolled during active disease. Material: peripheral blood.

The CDR3 spells CASRSGLASEQYF. CDR3 in DNA: TGTGCCAGCAGATCGGGACTAGCAAGCGAGCAGTACTTC. The chain links TRBV7-2 to TRBJ2-7, with TRBD2 matching 9 bases. Germline V gene sequence: CDR1 SGHTA, CDR2 FQGNSA. This CDR3 contains 13 residues. The V segment lost 6 bases and the J segment 6 bases; nucleotides outside the gene matches: 6.